A single sample is the source of the 32 T cell receptor beta chains below, sequenced in a study of T cell responses to AZD1222 COVID-19 vaccine. Using immunoSEQ multiplex PCR, the repertoire was profiled, and TCRdb retains in-frame clones only, with some absent. This sample has about 180,000 clones, with 85% to 95% found just once. The sample in question was peripheral blood, obtained 28 days after the second dose of the MenACWY control vaccine. All receptors come from an adult who received the MenACWY meningococcal vaccine as a control.

The chain combines TRBV27 with TRBJ1-6; D call uncertain. V shed 2 bases and J shed 7 bases, with 6 bases lying between them. Germline CDR1 MNHEY, CDR2 SMNVEV (reference sequence). This CDR3 is 13 amino acids long. The DNA for the CDR3 is TGTGCCAGCAGTTTACTAGGGAATTCACCCCTCCACTTT. Protein: CASSLLGNSPLHF.

The chain employs TRBV13 and TRBJ1-1; tentatively, D is TRBD1 (6 bases). The CDR3 runs 14 residues. V lost 7 bases and J 1 base, leaving 13 bases between the germline ends. Germline V gene data show CDR1 as PRHDT and CDR2 as FYEKMQ (reference sequence). CDR3 bases: TGTGCCAGCATCAGGGGCCCTAGGAACACTGAAGCTTTCTTT. Translation gives CASIRGPRNTEAFF.

The count of this clone is one. The chain employs TRBV15 and TRBJ1-2; TRBD1 matches 7 bases. The V and J ends lost 4 bases and 5 bases, in that order; junction bases with no gene match: 4. The CDR3 sequence is 13 residues long. The V gene's germline CDR1 is LNHNV and CDR2 YYDKDF (reference sequence). The CDR3 reads CATSITGVYGYTF. The CDR3 coding sequence is TGTGCCACCAGCATTACAGGGGTATATGGCTACACCTTC.

V gene TRBV9 combines with J gene TRBJ2-3; no clear D. The V end was cut by 4 bases, the J end by 8 bases, with 11 bases between. Germline V lookup: CDR1 SGDLS, CDR2 YYNGEE. The length of the CDR3 is 12 residues. The chain's CDR3 is CASSLLGVTQYF. The DNA of the CDR3 is TGTGCCAGCAGCCTATTAGGTGTTACGCAGTATTTT.

The chain is built from TRBV5-1 and TRBJ1-1; D remains ambiguous. The V end was cut by 0 bases, the J end by 4 bases, with 10 bases between. This CDR3 is built from 14 residues. Germline CDR1 reads SGHRS; CDR2 reads YFSETQ. CDR3: CASSLGRAFTEAFF. The CDR3 DNA follows: TGCGCCAGCAGCTTGGGCCGGGCTTTCACTGAAGCTTTCTTT. Full variable domain (remainder filled in from reference TRBV5-1 and TRBJ1-1): KAGVTQTPRYLIKTRGQQVTLSCSPISGHRSVSWYQQTPGQGLQFLFEYFSETQRNKGNFPGRFSGRQFSNSRSEMNVSTLELGDSALYLCASSLGRAFTEAFFGQGTRLTVV.

This clone was found once. The V gene is TRBV3-1 (or the pseudogene TRBV3-2), the J gene TRBJ2-7; D might be TRBD1 or TRBD2, each matching 5 bases. The V end was cut by 0 bases, the J end by 1 base, with 7 bases between. The CDR3 spans 14 residues. In germline, CDR1 is LGHDT, CDR2 YNNKEL (reference sequence). The chain's CDR3 is CASSQDGGSYEQYF. The CDR3 bases are TGTGCCAGCAGCCAAGATGGGGGATCCTACGAGCAGTACTTC.

This clone has a single count. The chain couples TRBV18 to TRBJ1-1; no clear D. Germline lookup yields CDR1 KGHSH and CDR2 LQKENI. The CDR3 is 17 residues long. With 0 bases removed from V and 1 base from J, the gap between germline ends came to 15 bases. The CDR3 region has the DNA TGTGCCAGCTCACCACCGAACTCAGGTATGAGGAACACTGAAGCTTTCTTT. The encoded protein is CASSPPNSGMRNTEAFF.

This clone was recorded once. The rearrangement joins TRBV6-5 to TRBJ1-2; perhaps TRBD1 as D (5 bases). The germline V and J ends were trimmed by 2 bases and 6 bases, with 19 bases remaining between them. CDR3 length equals 16 residues. Per germline, CDR1 MNHEY and CDR2 SVGAGI. The CDR3 protein is CASSYRGRVLLDGYTF. CDR3 sequence (DNA): TGTGCCAGCAGTTACCGGGGCAGGGTTTTGCTAGATGGCTACACCTTC.

The chain recombines TRBV12-3 or TRBV12-4 with TRBJ1-1, with D perhaps matching TRBD1 (5 bases). V was trimmed by 9 bases and J by 5 bases, leaving 10 bases between them. This CDR3 has 11 amino acids. In nucleotides, the CDR3 is TGTGCCAGTTCGGGGGGGACTGAAGCTTTCTTT. It encodes CASSGGTEAFF.

This chain connects TRBV30 to TRBJ1-5; D call uncertain. The germline V gene encodes CDR1 GTSNPN and CDR2 SVGIG (reference sequence). Trimming took 4 bases from V and 3 from J, leaving 7 bases between them. The CDR3 covers 12 residues. DNA for the CDR3: TGTGCCTGGAACGTGCTCAATCAGCCCCAGCATTTT. Translation gives CAWNVLNQPQHF.

The rearrangement links TRBV6-1 to TRBJ2-7; D is ambiguous. V was cut by 2 bases and J by 7 bases, with 15 bases left in between. CDR3 size: 14 residues. From germline, CDR1 is MNHNS and CDR2 SASEGT. The CDR3 is CASSEYETLGEQYF. In nucleotides, the CDR3 is TGTGCCAGCAGTGAATATGAGACTCTAGGGGAGCAGTACTTC.

The J gene is TRBJ2-3, the V gene TRBV2; TRBD2 matches 11 bases. J was trimmed by 1 base and V by 4 bases; bases with no gene match: 4. Per the germline V gene, CDR1 is SNHLY and CDR2 is FYNNEI. There are 16 residues in the CDR3. CDR3 coding DNA: TGTGCCAGCAGTGTGGGACTAGCGGCCGGCACAGATACGCAGTATTTT. Its protein is CASSVGLAAGTDTQYF.

The chain joins TRBV19 to TRBJ1-2; TRBD1 agrees at 9 bases. The ends lost 4 bases at V and 7 bases at J; junction bases unmatched: 10. Germline values: CDR1 LNHDA, CDR2 SQIVND (reference sequence). The CDR3 runs to 15 residues. In DNA, the CDR3 is TGTGCCAGTAGTAGGGGACAGGGATCGCTGGGTGGCTACACCTTC. Translated: CASSRGQGSLGGYTF.

The CDR3 nucleotides are TGTGCCAGCAGTTTCCCAGGAAACTATGGCTACACCTTC. Translation: CASSFPGNYGYTF. The V gene is TRBV7-9, the J gene TRBJ1-2, with unresolved D. V was shortened by 6 bases and J by 2 bases, with 10 bases between the two germline ends. The CDR3 contains 13 residues. CDR1 is SEHNR, CDR2 FQNEAQ, per germline (reference sequence).

This chain uses TRBV13 with TRBJ2-2; D is perhaps TRBD1 (6 bases). Per the germline V gene, CDR1 is PRHDT and CDR2 is FYEKMQ (reference sequence). Between the trimmed V and J ends, which lost 0 bases and 4 bases, there was a span of 12 bases. This CDR3 comprises 16 residues. CDR3 amino acids: CASSLGPGAGTGELFF. The CDR3 DNA reads as TGTGCCAGCAGCTTAGGTCCAGGGGCGGGCACCGGGGAGCTGTTTTTT.

CDR3 amino acids: CASSFILSPSGVGEQFF. In DNA form, the CDR3 reads TGTGCCAGCAGCTTCATCCTCTCCCCTAGCGGGGTAGGTGAGCAGTTCTTC. The chain is built from TRBV11-2 and TRBJ2-1; TRBD2 matches at 9 bases. This CDR3 has 17 residues. J lost 9 bases, V lost 3 bases, and 15 bases had no gene match. Germline CDR1 and CDR2: SGHAT and FQNNGV.

This clone was seen once. J is TRBJ1-2 and V is TRBV7-9, with 11 bases that match TRBD1. Looked up from germline, CDR1 is SEHNR and CDR2 is FQNEAQ (reference sequence). The V segment lost 4 bases and the J segment 4 bases; nucleotides outside the gene matches: 5. This CDR3 region has 15 residues. The chain's CDR3 is CASSSDRGRGYGYTF. DNA of the CDR3: TGTGCCAGCAGCTCGGACAGGGGGCGCGGCTATGGCTACACCTTC.

The chain recombines TRBV19 with TRBJ1-5; D is uncertain. Germline V gene lookup returns CDR1 LNHDA and CDR2 SQIVND (reference sequence). V lost 6 bases to trimming and J lost 0 bases, with 12 bases between them. The CDR3 covers 15 residues. This CDR3 reads CASRIASYSNQPQHF. CDR3 nucleotide sequence: TGTGCCAGTAGAATTGCGTCTTATAGCAATCAGCCCCAGCATTTT.

This sequence joins TRBV6-5 and TRBJ2-3; 7 bases are shared with TRBD2. Germline CDR1 MNHEY, CDR2 SVGAGI. The CDR3 is 15 amino acids. Losses at the gene ends were 7 bases for V and 3 bases for J; bases not matched to a gene: 10. CDR3 coding DNA: TGTGCCAGCATCCAATCCCGGGGAGGGACAGATACGCAGTATTTT. This encodes CASIQSRGGTDTQYF.

The chain has TRBV6-6 and TRBJ1-5; no reliable D call. The germline V and J ends were trimmed by 5 bases and 0 bases, with 14 bases remaining between them. The germline V gene has CDR1 MNHNY and CDR2 SVGAGI (reference sequence). The CDR3 runs to 16 residues. The CDR3 DNA reads as TGTGCCAGCAGTCCCCCGACAAGTTATAGCAATCAGCCCCAGCATTTT. Its protein is CASSPPTSYSNQPQHF.

The V call is TRBV2, the J call TRBJ1-1, with TRBD1 as a possible D gene (6 bases). The germline gives CDR1 SNHLY, CDR2 FYNNEI. Trimming took off 4 bases at V and 11 bases at J, with 11 bases between the two ends. The CDR3 spans 11 residues. The CDR3 here is CASSVGQGAFF. CDR3 sequence (DNA): TGTGCCAGCAGTGTTGGCCAGGGGGCTTTCTTT.

The CDR3 reads CASSLFGSQETQYF. In DNA form, the CDR3 reads TGTGCCAGCAGCTTATTCGGTAGCCAAGAGACCCAGTACTTC. The chain employs TRBV11-1 and TRBJ2-5; D gene ambiguous. The ends were cut back, 2 bases at V and 1 base at J, with 8 bases in the middle. This CDR3 is 14 amino acids long. CDR1 SGHAT and CDR2 FQDESV come from the germline V gene (reference sequence). Together with reference TRBV11-1 and TRBJ2-5, the CDR3 gives the full variable domain: EAEVAQSPRYKITEKSQAVAFWCDPISGHATLYWYRQILGQGPELLVQFQDESVVDDSQLPKDRFSAERLKGVDSTLKIQPAELGDSAMYLCASSLFGSQETQYFGPGTRLLVL.

The chain employs TRBV5-8 and TRBJ1-6; D is possibly TRBD1 (6 bases). Trimming took off 5 bases at V and 14 bases at J, with 11 bases between the two ends. This CDR3 contains 11 residues. Per germline, CDR1 SGHTS and CDR2 YDEGEE. Here the CDR3 reads CASRLRGSLHF. CDR3 nucleotides: TGTGCCAGCAGACTCAGGGGTTCCCTCCACTTT. The variable domain in full, completed from reference TRBV5-8 and TRBJ1-6, reads EAGVTQSPTHLIKTRGQQATLRCSPISGHTSVYWYQQALGLGLQFLLWYDEGEERNRGNFPPRFSGRQFPNYSSELNVNALELEDSALYLCASRLRGSLHFGNGTRLTVT.

The chain recombines TRBV5-3 with TRBJ1-2, with D unresolved. TRBV5-3 is an ORF; its function is uncertain. The ends were cut back, 6 bases at V and 4 bases at J, with 22 bases in the middle. The CDR3 covers 16 residues. CDR3 sequence reads: CARIFRGAGMLYGYTF. In nucleotides, the CDR3 is TGTGCCAGAATCTTTCGGGGTGCGGGGATGCTCTATGGCTACACCTTC.

The gene calls are TRBV6-5 and TRBJ1-2; 7 bases match TRBD1. The CDR3 runs to 13 residues. Germline loops: CDR1 MNHEY, CDR2 SVGAGI. V lost 2 bases and J lost 4; bases outside the gene matches: 1. CDR3 residues: CASSYRDSYGYTF. In DNA form, the CDR3 reads TGTGCCAGCAGTTACAGGGACAGCTATGGCTACACCTTC.

The V gene is TRBV4-1, the J gene TRBJ1-6, with a tentative D call TRBD1 (5 bases). V lost 0 bases and J 8 bases, leaving 14 bases between the germline ends. The germline gives CDR1 MGHRA, CDR2 YSYEKL. This CDR3 comprises 16 residues. CDR3 coding DNA: TGCGCCAGCAGCCAAGATCCCTTTAGGGGAGATTCACCCCTCCACTTT. Translating it yields CASSQDPFRGDSPLHF.

The chain employs TRBV10-3 and TRBJ2-3; 8 positions agree with TRBD2. The CDR3 totals 15 residues. V lost 7 bases and J lost 3; bases outside the gene matches: 9. CDR1 and CDR2 (germline): ENHRY, SYGVKD. The CDR3 sequence is CAINQDSGATDTQYF. CDR3 DNA sequence: TGTGCCATCAATCAGGATAGCGGGGCTACAGATACGCAGTATTTT.

This chain joins TRBV19 and TRBJ1-1, with 10 bases lining up with TRBD1. Losses at the gene ends were 0 bases for V and 10 bases for J; bases not matched to a gene: 8. CDR3 length equals 15 residues. Germline loops: CDR1 LNHDA, CDR2 SQIVND (reference sequence). CDR3 nucleotides: TGTGCCAGTAGTATAGATGTAGGACAGGGGGAACGAGCTTTCTTT. It yields the protein CASSIDVGQGERAFF.

The V call is TRBV4-2, the J call TRBJ1-4; D gene unclear. The germline V gene has CDR1 LGHNA and CDR2 YNFKEQ. The CDR3 runs 17 residues. The V gene lost 0 bases and the J gene lost 8 bases, with 19 bases spanning the gap. The CDR3 loop is CASSQDIRGSGREKLFF. The CDR3 DNA reads as TGTGCCAGCAGCCAAGATATACGTGGGTCGGGTAGGGAAAAACTGTTTTTT.

CDR3 coding DNA: TGTGCCTGGAGTGTAGTGCGGTCTGGAAACACCATATATTTT. Translating it yields CAWSVVRSGNTIYF. This rearrangement joins TRBV30 to TRBJ1-3; no reliable D call. V lost 0 bases to trimming and J lost 1 base, with 7 bases between them. Germline V CDR1 and CDR2: GTSNPN, SVGIG (reference sequence). The CDR3 is made up of 14 amino acids.

The gene calls are TRBV5-6 and TRBJ1-6; D is possibly TRBD1 (5 bases). V dropped 0 bases and J dropped 10 bases, with 11 bases sitting between them. Per germline, CDR1 SGHDT and CDR2 YYEEEE. The CDR3 consists of 14 residues. CDR3 bases: TGTGCCAGCAGCTTGGGACGGGGCAAATCACCCCTCCACTTT. It encodes CASSLGRGKSPLHF.

V gene TRBV18 combines with J gene TRBJ2-6; no reliable D call. CDR3 length: 17 amino acids. Between the trimmed V and J ends, which lost 2 bases and 0 bases, there was a span of 11 bases. CDR1 and CDR2 (germline): KGHSH, LQKENI. The chain's CDR3 is CASSPSRHFSGANVLTF. Written as DNA, the CDR3 is TGTGCCAGCTCACCATCTAGACACTTCTCTGGGGCCAACGTCCTGACTTTC.